What follows are 6 T cell receptor beta chains derived from one specimen sequenced in a study of Graves' ophthalmopathy and Graves' hyperthyroidism. Amplifying from RNA transcripts, the study obtained TCR beta CDR3 regions. HTBI-primed first-round RT-PCR preceded second-round multiplex PCR. MiXCR, applied by TCRdb to the multiplex PCR reads, yields one record per CDR3 protein. This table has roughly 700,000 distinct CDR3 sequences, 40% appearing once. The specimen sequenced was peripheral blood. These receptors originate from an adult man with Graves' ophthalmopathy.

The chain has TRBV20-1 and TRBJ2-7; 11 bases match TRBD1. The CDR3 totals 13 residues. The germline V gene encodes CDR1 DFQATT and CDR2 SNEGSKA (reference sequence). V lost 0 bases to trimming and J lost 13 bases; unmatched junction nucleotides: 8. The CDR3 sequence is CSARDPAGTGGYF. The CDR3 nucleotides are TGCAGTGCTAGAGATCCGGCCGGGACAGGGGGATACTTC.

The chain has TRBV20-1 and TRBJ1-4; D possibly corresponds to TRBD1 (6 bases). The CDR3 length is 14 residues. In germline, CDR1 is DFQATT, CDR2 SNEGSKA (reference sequence). V was pared by 0 bases and J by 6 bases, with 11 bases between. Here the CDR3 DNA reads TGCAGTGCTAGAGATTTTCAGGGGTATGAAAAACTGTTTTTT. It specifies CSARDFQGYEKLFF.

The chain recombines TRBV6-4 with TRBJ1-1; D gene unclear. The CDR3 is 13 residues long. Germline V gene lookup returns CDR1 MRHNA and CDR2 SNTAGT. Trimming shortened V by 6 bases and J by 0 bases, and 8 bases separated the two germline ends. CDR3 protein: CASRTPLNTEAFF. The CDR3 DNA reads as TGTGCCAGCAGGACACCCTTGAACACTGAAGCTTTCTTT.

This clonotype was seen ten or more times. The genes are TRBV7-9 and TRBJ2-7, with D uncertain. Germline CDR1 is SEHNR and CDR2 is FQNEAQ (reference sequence). Deletions cut 0 bases from V and 2 bases from J, with 8 bases between. This CDR3 spans 14 amino acids. CDR3 nucleotides: TGTGCCAGCAGCTTAGCTGGACCTACCTACGAGCAGTACTTC. Translating gives CASSLAGPTYEQYF.

The chain joins TRBV5-1 to TRBJ2-5, with a possible D match to TRBD2 (5 bases). Between the trimmed V and J ends, which lost 0 bases and 4 bases, there was a span of 13 bases. This CDR3 contains 15 residues. The germline gives CDR1 SGHRS, CDR2 YFSETQ. For the CDR3, the DNA is TGCGCCAGCAGCTTGGAGGCAAGGAGGCGAGAGACCCAGTACTTC. Translating gives CASSLEARRRETQYF.

V gene TRBV5-6 combines with J gene TRBJ2-5; no reliable D call. The CDR3 totals 14 residues. V lost 2 bases and J lost 2, with 10 bases in between. Germline loops: CDR1 SGHDT, CDR2 YYEEEE. The CDR3 coding sequence is TGTGCCAGCAGCTTCCGGACCTCGCAAGAGACCCAGTACTTC. Translation: CASSFRTSQETQYF.